Sequencing of this TCR beta chain was carried out in a study of CD8 T cells in ankylosing spondylitis. Study-wide findings and caveats: Disease-linked clones, CD8+, were relatively rare in peripheral blood.

This clonotype was seen ten or more times. The antigen is unknown. Quantitative 5'-RACE with molecular barcodes produced the TCR beta libraries. One entry per CDR3 protein results from TCRdb running MiXCR on the 5' RACE reads. The table lists about 240,000 distinct CDR3 sequences, approximately 9% of them singletons. The CDR3 loop spans 14 amino acids. The V end lost 6 bases, the J end lost 7 bases, and 13 bases lay between the germline ends. The sequenced sample consisted of blood, either unsorted or a sorted T cell fraction (not recorded which). The chain is built from TRBV12-3 or TRBV12-4 and TRBJ1-6; D may be TRBD1 (6 bases). The source is a male donor with ankylosing spondylitis or in good health (not recorded which). The CDR3 sequence is CASSQQGMNSPLHF. The CDR3 coding sequence is TGTGCCAGCAGCCAGCAGGGGATGAATTCACCCCTCCACTTT.